This TCR beta chain was obtained from a study of T cells in Graves' hyperthyroidism and ophthalmopathy. Many counts were recorded for this clonotype. RNA transcripts were the template for amplifying TCR beta CDR3 regions. TCR CDR3 underwent first-round RT-PCR with the HTBI primer set. TCRdb itself ran the multiplex PCR reads through MiXCR, one entry per CDR3 protein. The sample records 690,000 or so distinct CDR3 sequences, approximately 18% being singletons. Patients were excluded for uncontrolled infection, other autoimmune disease, pregnancy or lactation. This CDR3 region has 12 residues. Germline CDR1 reads DFQATT; CDR2 reads SNEGSKA (reference sequence). Trimming removed 6 bases from V and 3 bases from J; junction bases left unmatched: 0.

The TCR comes from a woman in her fifties or sixties with Graves' hyperthyroidism that later progressed to Graves' ophthalmopathy. The sample comprised blood. The chain employs TRBV20-1 and TRBJ2-5, with 11 bases that match TRBD2. In DNA, the CDR3 is TGCAGTGCGGGACTAGCGGAAGAGACCCAGTACTTC. Translating it yields CSAGLAEETQYF.